The 6 T cell receptor beta chains below were found in one sample sequenced in a study of identical twins. TCRdb used MiXCR to reprocess the 5' RACE reads, holding one entry per CDR3 protein. The sample lists some 190,000 distinct CDR3 sequences; more than 15% were seen once. These data are also associated with another study on T cells expressing NK-cell markers.

Material for sequencing was CD8+ T cells sorted from blood. The receptors were gathered from a woman aged 18-30 years in good health.

The chain uses TRBV4-3 and TRBJ2-5; 8 bases match TRBD1. Germline values: CDR1 LGHNA, CDR2 YSLEER. The J segment lost 5 bases and the V segment lost 4 bases, leaving 3 bases of the junction unmatched. The CDR3 runs 13 residues. CDR3 in DNA: TGCGCCAGCAGCCCGACAGGGGAGGAGACCCAGTACTTC. It specifies CASSPTGEETQYF.

The genes are TRBV20-1 and TRBJ2-7, with TRBD1 as a possible D gene (6 bases). Trimming removed 4 bases at V and 0 bases at J, with 13 bases between. The CDR3 totals 14 residues. Germline CDR1 and CDR2: DFQATT and SNEGSKA (reference sequence). CDR3 in amino acids: CSATHRDSSYEQYF. DNA of the CDR3: TGCAGTGCTACCCACAGGGATAGCTCCTACGAGCAGTACTTC.

The chain joins TRBV7-2 to TRBJ2-7, with 11 bases lining up with TRBD2. The CDR3 has 15 amino acids. V shed 5 bases, J shed 3 bases, and the junction held 6 bases outside the gene matches. CDR1 and CDR2 from the germline V gene are SGHTA and FQGNSA. CDR3: CASSQGLAENYEQYF. The CDR3 DNA reads as TGTGCCAGCAGCCAGGGACTAGCGGAAAACTACGAGCAGTACTTC. Using reference TRBV7-2 and TRBJ2-7 for the parts outside the CDR3, the full variable domain is GAGVSQSPSNKVTEKGKDVELRCDPISGHTALYWYRQSLGQGLEFLIYFQGNSAPDKSGLPSDRFSAERTGGSVSTLTIQRTQQEDSAVYLCASSQGLAENYEQYFGPGTRLTVT.

The CDR3 region has the DNA TGTGCCAGCAGTTCAACCGACCGGTACTACGAGCAGTACTTC. Protein: CASSSTDRYYEQYF. The chain has TRBV5-6 and TRBJ2-7, with unresolved D. This CDR3 comprises 14 residues. The germline V and J ends were trimmed by 5 bases and 3 bases, with 15 bases remaining between them. Germline V CDR1 and CDR2: SGHDT, YYEEEE.

The gene calls are TRBV4-2 and TRBJ2-6; a possible D gene is TRBD1 (5 bases). Trimming shortened V by 3 bases and J by 0 bases, and 9 bases separated the two germline ends. The CDR3 is 16 amino acids. Germline V lookup: CDR1 LGHNA, CDR2 YNFKEQ. CDR3 DNA sequence: TGTGCCAGCAGCCAGGGCGACAGCTCTGGGGCCAACGTCCTGACTTTC. Its protein product is CASSQGDSSGANVLTF.

The chain couples TRBV20-1 to TRBJ1-2, with D perhaps TRBD1 (6 bases). Germline assignment: CDR1 DFQATT and CDR2 SNEGSKA (reference sequence). This CDR3 is built from 14 residues. V lost 0 bases and J 6 bases, leaving 14 bases between the germline ends. CDR3 sequence reads: CSARERGRVDGYTF. The CDR3 coding sequence is TGCAGTGCTAGAGAAAGGGGGAGAGTGGATGGCTACACCTTC.